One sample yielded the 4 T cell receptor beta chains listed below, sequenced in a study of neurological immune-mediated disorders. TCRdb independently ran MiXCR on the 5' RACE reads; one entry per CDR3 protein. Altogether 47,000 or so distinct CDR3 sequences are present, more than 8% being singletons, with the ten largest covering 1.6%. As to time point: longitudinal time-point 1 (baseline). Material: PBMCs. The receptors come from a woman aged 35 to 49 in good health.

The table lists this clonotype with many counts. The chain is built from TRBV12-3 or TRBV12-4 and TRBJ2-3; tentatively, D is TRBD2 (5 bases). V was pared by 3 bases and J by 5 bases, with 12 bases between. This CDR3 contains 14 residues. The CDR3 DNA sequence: TGTGCCAGCAGTTTGACCGGGAAGAGAGATACGCAGTATTTT. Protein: CASSLTGKRDTQYF.

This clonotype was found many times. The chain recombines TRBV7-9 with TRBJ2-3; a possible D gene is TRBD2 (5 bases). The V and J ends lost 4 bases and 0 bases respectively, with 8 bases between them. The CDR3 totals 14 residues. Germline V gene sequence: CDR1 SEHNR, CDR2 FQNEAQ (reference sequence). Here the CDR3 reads CASSSRTSTDTQYF. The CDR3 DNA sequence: TGTGCCAGCAGCTCTAGGACTAGCACAGATACGCAGTATTTT. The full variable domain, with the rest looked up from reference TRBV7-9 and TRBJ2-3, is DTGVSQNPRHKITKRGQNVTFRCDPISEHNRLYWYRQTLGQGPEFLTYFQNEAQLEKSRLLSDRFSAERPKGSFSTLEIQRTEQGDSAMYLCASSSRTSTDTQYFGPGTRLTVL.

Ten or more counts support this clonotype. This CDR3 reads CSARGPSPGQAINTEAFF. The CDR3 DNA reads as TGCAGTGCTAGAGGCCCCTCCCCGGGACAGGCGATTAACACTGAAGCTTTCTTT. The chain recombines TRBV20-1 with TRBJ1-1; 8 bases align to TRBD1. CDR1 DFQATT and CDR2 SNEGSKA come from the germline V gene (reference sequence). The CDR3 covers 18 residues. The junction had 15 bases not matched to a gene; V was cut back by 1 base and J by 2 bases.

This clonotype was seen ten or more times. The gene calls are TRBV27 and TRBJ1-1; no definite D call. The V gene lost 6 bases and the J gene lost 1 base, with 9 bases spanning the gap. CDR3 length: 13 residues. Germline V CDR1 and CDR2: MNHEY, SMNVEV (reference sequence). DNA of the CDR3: TGTGCCAGCAGACCAAACAGGAACACTGAAGCTTTCTTT. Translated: CASRPNRNTEAFF.